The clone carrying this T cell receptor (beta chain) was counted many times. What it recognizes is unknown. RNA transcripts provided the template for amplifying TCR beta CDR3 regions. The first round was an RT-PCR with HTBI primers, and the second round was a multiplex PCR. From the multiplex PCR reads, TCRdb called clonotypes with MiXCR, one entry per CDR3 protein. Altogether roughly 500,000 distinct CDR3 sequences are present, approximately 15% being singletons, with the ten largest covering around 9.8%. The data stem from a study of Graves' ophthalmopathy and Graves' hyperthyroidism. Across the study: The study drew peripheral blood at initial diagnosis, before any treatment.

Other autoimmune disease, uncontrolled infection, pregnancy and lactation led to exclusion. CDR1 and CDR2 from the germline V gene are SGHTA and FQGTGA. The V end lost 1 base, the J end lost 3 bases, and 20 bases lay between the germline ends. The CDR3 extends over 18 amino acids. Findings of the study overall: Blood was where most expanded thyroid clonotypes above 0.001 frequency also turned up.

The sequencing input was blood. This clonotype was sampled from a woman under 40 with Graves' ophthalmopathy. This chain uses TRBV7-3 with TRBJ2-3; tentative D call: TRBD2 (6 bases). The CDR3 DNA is TGTGCCAGCAGCTTAAAGGTCTGGGGCGAGGCGGGGACAGATACGCAGTATTTT. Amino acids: CASSLKVWGEAGTDTQYF.